This entry lists 8 T cell receptor beta chains sequenced from one sample in a study of shared clonotypes between healthy human individuals. Some clones are missing from TCRdb's copy, which holds only in-frame ones; the method was immunoSEQ multiplex PCR. The data contain 2,500,000 or so clones, 92% of them singletons. The sequenced sample consisted of naive CD4+ T cells from PBMCs. Subset: CD45RA+ positively selected. The receptors stem from a man aged 18 to 30 in good health. Some clones in this sample may be carry-over from other donors' samples.

A single count supports this clone. The CDR3 spells CASNAINQETQYF. DNA for the CDR3: TGTGCCAGCAACGCGATAAATCAAGAGACCCAGTACTTC. This chain joins TRBV28 and TRBJ2-5, with D unclear. Germline values: CDR1 MDHEN, CDR2 SYDVKM. V lost 7 bases and J lost 2, with 11 bases in between. The CDR3 consists of 13 residues. Full variable domain (rest looked up from reference TRBV28 and TRBJ2-5): DVKVTQSSRYLVKRTGEKVFLECVQDMDHENMFWYRQDPGLGLRLIYFSYDVKMKEKGDIPEGYSVSREKKERFSLILESASTNQTSMYLCASNAINQETQYFGPGTRLLVL.

In its sample, this clone was seen once. V is TRBV5-8 and J is TRBJ1-2, with 9 bases identical to TRBD1. Trimming at V came to 2 bases and at J to 1 base, leaving 12 bases not matched to a gene. The germline V gene encodes CDR1 SGHTS and CDR2 YDEGEE. There are 18 residues in the CDR3. The CDR3, as DNA: TGTGCCAGCAGCTTCATACCCGGGACAGGGATCTATAACTATGGCTACACCTTC. It specifies CASSFIPGTGIYNYGYTF.

The chain joins TRBV7-9 to TRBJ2-7, with 10 bases fitting TRBD1. Germline values: CDR1 SEHNR, CDR2 FQNEAQ (reference sequence). The length of the CDR3 is 14 residues. J was trimmed by 6 bases and V by 5 bases; bases with no gene match: 7. In DNA form, the CDR3 reads TGTGCCAGCAGCCAAGGGACAGGGGCTAGCGAGCAGTACTTC. Translation gives CASSQGTGASEQYF.

A single count supports this clone. The gene calls are TRBV29-1 and TRBJ2-5; possibly TRBD2 for D (5 bases). The germline V gene has CDR1 SQVTM and CDR2 ANQGSEA. The CDR3 covers 15 residues. Trimming stripped 4 bases from V and 2 bases from J, with 17 bases between. CDR3 nucleotides: TGCAGCGTTGTTAGCCCGGCTAGCAGTCAAGAGACCCAGTACTTC. Translated, it gives CSVVSPASSQETQYF.

V usage is TRBV18 and J usage is TRBJ1-4, with 7 bases identical to TRBD1. Trimming at V came to 3 bases and at J to 8 bases, leaving 6 bases not matched to a gene. The CDR3 is made up of 14 amino acids. Per germline, CDR1 KGHSH and CDR2 LQKENI. The CDR3 coding sequence is TGTGCCAGCTCACCGACAGGGTACGAAGAAAAACTGTTTTTT. It yields the protein CASSPTGYEEKLFF. Full variable domain (outside the CDR3, taken from reference TRBV18 and TRBJ1-4): NAGVMQNPRHLVRRRGQEARLRCSPMKGHSHVYWYRQLPEEGLKFMVYLQKENIIDESGMPKERFSAEFPKEGPSILRIQQVVRGDSAAYFCASSPTGYEEKLFFGSGTQLSVL.

The J gene is TRBJ2-3, the V gene TRBV27; D is uncertain. From germline, CDR1 is MNHEY and CDR2 SMNVEV (reference sequence). The V and J ends lost 2 bases and 4 bases respectively, with 13 bases between them. There are 15 residues in the CDR3. CDR3 loop: CASSLRTAQPDTQYF. The CDR3 nucleotides are TGTGCCAGCAGTTTACGGACGGCCCAGCCAGATACGCAGTATTTT.

This clone is a singleton in its sample. V gene TRBV5-1 combines with J gene TRBJ1-1; TRBD1 agrees at 10 bases. From germline, CDR1 is SGHRS and CDR2 YFSETQ. The CDR3 length is 15 residues. With V trimmed by 4 bases and J by 4 bases, 7 bases remained unmatched. CDR3 sequence reads: CASSHGTGAGTEAFF. In DNA form, the CDR3 reads TGCGCCAGCAGCCACGGGACAGGGGCAGGCACTGAAGCTTTCTTT.

The chain carries TRBV4-1 and TRBJ2-1, with TRBD2 identical over 10 bases. The CDR3 is 19 amino acids. The junction had 11 bases not matched to a gene; V was cut back by 2 bases and J by 1 base. Germline V lookup: CDR1 MGHRA, CDR2 YSYEKL. Written as DNA, the CDR3 is TGCGCCAGCAGCCAACCCCGTGCTAGCGGGAGAAGGTCCTACAATGAGCAGTTCTTC. It yields the protein CASSQPRASGRRSYNEQFF.